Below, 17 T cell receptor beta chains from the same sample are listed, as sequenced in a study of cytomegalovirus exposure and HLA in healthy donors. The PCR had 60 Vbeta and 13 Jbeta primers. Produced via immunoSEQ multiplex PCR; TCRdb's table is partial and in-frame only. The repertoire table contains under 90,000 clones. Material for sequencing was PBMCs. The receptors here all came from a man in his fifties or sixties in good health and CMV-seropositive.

CDR3 protein: CSVEGRGQGLGYGYTF. The CDR3 bases are TGCAGCGTTGAAGGTCGGGGACAGGGGTTAGGCTATGGCTACACCTTC. The V and J genes are TRBV29-1 and TRBJ1-2; 10 positions match TRBD1. The V gene's germline CDR1 is SQVTM and CDR2 ANQGSEA. J was trimmed by 4 bases and V by 1 base; bases with no gene match: 9. The CDR3 spans 16 residues.

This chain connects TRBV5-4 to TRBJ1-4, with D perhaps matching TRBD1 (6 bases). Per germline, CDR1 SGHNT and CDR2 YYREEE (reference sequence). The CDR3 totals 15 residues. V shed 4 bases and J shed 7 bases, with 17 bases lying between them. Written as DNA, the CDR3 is TGTGCCAGCAGCCTACGGGGGGGGCGAGTTGAAAAACTGTTTTTT. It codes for CASSLRGGRVEKLFF.

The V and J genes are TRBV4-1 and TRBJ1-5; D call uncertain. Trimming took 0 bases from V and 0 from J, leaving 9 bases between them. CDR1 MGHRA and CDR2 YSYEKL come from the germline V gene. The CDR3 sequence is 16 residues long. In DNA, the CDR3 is TGCGCCAGCAGCCAAGAAGACTGGTATAGCAATCAGCCCCAGCATTTT. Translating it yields CASSQEDWYSNQPQHF.

Here the CDR3 reads CASSFDRNIQYF. Written as DNA, the CDR3 is TGTGCCAGCAGCTTTGACAGAAACATTCAGTACTTC. This rearrangement joins TRBV7-2 to TRBJ2-4; perhaps TRBD1 as D (5 bases). Germline CDR1 reads SGHTA; CDR2 reads FQGNSA. V was shortened by 3 bases and J by 6 bases, with 6 bases between the two germline ends. CDR3 length: 12 residues.

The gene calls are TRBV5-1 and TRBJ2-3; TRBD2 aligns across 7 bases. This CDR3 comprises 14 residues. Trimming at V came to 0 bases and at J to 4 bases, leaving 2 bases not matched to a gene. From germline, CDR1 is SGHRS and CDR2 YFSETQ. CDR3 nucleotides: TGCGCCAGCAGCTTGGAAACTAGCGCAGATACGCAGTATTTT. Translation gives CASSLETSADTQYF.

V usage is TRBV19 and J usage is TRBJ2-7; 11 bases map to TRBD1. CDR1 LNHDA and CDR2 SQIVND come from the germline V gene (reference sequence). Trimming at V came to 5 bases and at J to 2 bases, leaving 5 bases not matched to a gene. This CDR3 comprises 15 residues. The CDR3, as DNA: TGTGCCAGTAGTCCAGGACAGGGGGCAGCCTACGAGCAGTACGTC. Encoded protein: CASSPGQGAAYEQYV.

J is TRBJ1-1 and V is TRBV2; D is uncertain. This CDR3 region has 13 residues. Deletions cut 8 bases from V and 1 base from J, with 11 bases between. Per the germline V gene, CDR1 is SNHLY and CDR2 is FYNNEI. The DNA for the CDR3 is TGTGCCAGCGGGAAGGAGGGGAACACTGAAGCTTTCTTT. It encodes CASGKEGNTEAFF. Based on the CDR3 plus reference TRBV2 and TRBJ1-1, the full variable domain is EPEVTQTPSHQVTQMGQEVILRCVPISNHLYFYWYRQILGQKVEFLVSFYNNEISEKSEIFDDQFSVERPDGSNFTLKIRSTKLEDSAMYFCASGKEGNTEAFFGQGTRLTVV.

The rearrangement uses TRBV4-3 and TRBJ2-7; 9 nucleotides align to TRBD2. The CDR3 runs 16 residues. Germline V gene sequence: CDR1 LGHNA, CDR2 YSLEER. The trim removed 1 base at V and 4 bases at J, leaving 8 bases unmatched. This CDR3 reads CASSQVGLAGRYEQYF. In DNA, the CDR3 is TGCGCCAGCAGCCAAGTCGGGCTAGCGGGAAGGTACGAGCAGTACTTC.

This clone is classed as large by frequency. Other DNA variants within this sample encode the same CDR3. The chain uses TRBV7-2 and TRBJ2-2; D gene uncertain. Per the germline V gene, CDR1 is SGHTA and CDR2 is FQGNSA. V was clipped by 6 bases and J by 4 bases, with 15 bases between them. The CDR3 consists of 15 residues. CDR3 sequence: CASSISWSGTGELFF. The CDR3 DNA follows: TGTGCCAGCAGTATAAGCTGGTCGGGCACCGGGGAGCTGTTTTTT.

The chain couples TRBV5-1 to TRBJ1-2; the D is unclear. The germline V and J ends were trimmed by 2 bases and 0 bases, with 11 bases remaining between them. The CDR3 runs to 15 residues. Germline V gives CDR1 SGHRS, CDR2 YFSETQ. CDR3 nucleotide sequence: TGCGCCAGCAGCTTCTTTCGGGAGCCTAACTATGGCTACACCTTC. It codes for CASSFFREPNYGYTF.

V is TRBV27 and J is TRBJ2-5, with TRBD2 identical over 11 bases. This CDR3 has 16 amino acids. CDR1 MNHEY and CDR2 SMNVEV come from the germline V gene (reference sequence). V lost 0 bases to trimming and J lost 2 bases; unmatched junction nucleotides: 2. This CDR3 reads CASSLSVAGGQETQYF. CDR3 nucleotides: TGTGCCAGCAGTTTATCGGTAGCGGGAGGGCAAGAGACCCAGTACTTC.

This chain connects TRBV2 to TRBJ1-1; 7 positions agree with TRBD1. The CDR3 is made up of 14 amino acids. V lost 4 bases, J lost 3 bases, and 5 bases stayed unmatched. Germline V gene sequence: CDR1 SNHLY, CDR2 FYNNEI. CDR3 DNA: TGTGCCAGCAGTGGACAGGGTTTGGACACTGAAGCTTTCTTT. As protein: CASSGQGLDTEAFF.

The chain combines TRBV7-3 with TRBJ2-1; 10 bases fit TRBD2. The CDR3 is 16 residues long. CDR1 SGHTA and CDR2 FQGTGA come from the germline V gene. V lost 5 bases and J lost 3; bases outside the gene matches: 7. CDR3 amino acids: CASSKIAGGVYNEQFF. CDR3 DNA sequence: TGTGCCAGCAGCAAAATAGCGGGAGGTGTCTACAATGAGCAGTTCTTC.

CDR3 DNA: TGTGCCAGCAGCTTAGATGCCCGGACTAGCGGGTACCAAGAGACCCAGTACTTC. This gives the protein CASSLDARTSGYQETQYF. The chain recombines TRBV11-3 with TRBJ2-5; 11 bases line up with TRBD2. CDR1 SGHNT and CDR2 YENEEA come from the germline V gene. V lost 0 bases and J lost 0; bases outside the gene matches: 6. CDR3 size: 18 residues.

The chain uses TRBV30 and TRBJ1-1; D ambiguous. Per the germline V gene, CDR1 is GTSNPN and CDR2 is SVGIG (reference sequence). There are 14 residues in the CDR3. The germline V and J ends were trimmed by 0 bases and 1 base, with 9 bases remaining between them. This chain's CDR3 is CAWSVGQSNTEAFF. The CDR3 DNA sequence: TGTGCCTGGAGTGTTGGGCAATCGAACACTGAAGCTTTCTTT. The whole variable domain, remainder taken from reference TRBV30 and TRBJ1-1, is SQTIHQWPATLVQPVGSPLSLECTVEGTSNPNLYWYRQAAGRGLQLLFYSVGIGQISSEVPQNLSASRPQDRQFILSSKKLLLSDSGFYLCAWSVGQSNTEAFFGQGTRLTVV.

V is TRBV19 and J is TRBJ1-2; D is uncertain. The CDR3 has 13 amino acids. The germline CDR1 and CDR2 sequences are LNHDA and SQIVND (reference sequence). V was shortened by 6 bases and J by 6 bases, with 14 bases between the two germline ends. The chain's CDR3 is CASSTTRVHGYTF. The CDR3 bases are TGTGCCAGTAGCACAACGAGGGTGCATGGCTACACCTTC.

Here the CDR3 reads CASSQGQGASTEAFF. The CDR3 DNA reads TGCGCCAGCAGCCAAGGACAGGGGGCGAGCACTGAAGCTTTCTTT. The J gene is TRBJ1-1, the V gene TRBV4-3, with TRBD1 matching 10 bases. Germline values: CDR1 LGHNA, CDR2 YSLEER. This CDR3 has 15 residues. Germline trimming cut 1 base from V and 4 bases from J; bases unmatched to any gene: 3.